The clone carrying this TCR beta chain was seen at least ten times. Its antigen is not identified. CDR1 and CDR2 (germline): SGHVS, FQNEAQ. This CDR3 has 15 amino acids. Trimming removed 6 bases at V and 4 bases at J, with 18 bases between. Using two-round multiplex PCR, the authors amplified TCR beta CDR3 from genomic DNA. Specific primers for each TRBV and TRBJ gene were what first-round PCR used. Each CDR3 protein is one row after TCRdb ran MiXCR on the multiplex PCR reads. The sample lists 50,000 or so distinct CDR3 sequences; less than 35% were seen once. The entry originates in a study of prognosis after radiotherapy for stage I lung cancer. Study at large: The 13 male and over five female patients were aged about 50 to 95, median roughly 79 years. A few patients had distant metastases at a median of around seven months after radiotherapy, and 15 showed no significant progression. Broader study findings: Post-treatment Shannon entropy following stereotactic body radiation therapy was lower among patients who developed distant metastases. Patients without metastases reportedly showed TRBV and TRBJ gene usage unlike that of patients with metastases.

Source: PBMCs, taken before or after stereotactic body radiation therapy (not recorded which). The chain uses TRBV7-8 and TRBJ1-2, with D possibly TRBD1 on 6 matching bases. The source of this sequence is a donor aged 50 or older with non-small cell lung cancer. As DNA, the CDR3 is TGTGCCAGCAGAACCGGGCCCAGGGGCGGCTATGGCTACACCTTC. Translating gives CASRTGPRGGYGYTF.